Listed below are T cell receptor beta chains from one sample, sequenced in a study of cytomegalovirus exposure and HLA in healthy donors. Here immunoSEQ multiplex PCR was the method, and the copy in TCRdb shows in-frame clones only, minus some. The data show some 130,000 clones, over 75% seen once. Material for sequencing was PBMCs. These receptors came from a man aged 25 to 40 in good health. The CDR3 runs from the conserved cysteine through the conserved F or W. D genes are given only for firm matches. Expanded clones are given a class, and other clones once, few, many or no size at all.

v_gene	d_gene	abundance	j_gene	CDR3aa	CDR3nt
TRBV10-3	NA	NA	TRBJ2-3	CAILAALGDTQYF	TGTGCCATTCTGGCGGCGCTCGGGGATACGCAGTATTTT
TRBV29-1	NA	few	TRBJ2-2	CSGGGQVGGELFF	TGCAGCGGGGGGGGACAGGTCGGCGGGGAGCTGTTTTTT
TRBV5-1	NA	once	TRBJ1-5	CASSLGVGGDQPQHF	TGCGCCAGCAGCTTGGGGGTGGGAGGAGATCAGCCCCAGCATTTT
TRBV7-2	NA	NA	TRBJ1-1	CASSLAQPNTEAFF	TGTGCCAGCAGCTTAGCACAGCCGAACACTGAAGCTTTCTTT
TRBV25-1	NA	NA	TRBJ2-6	CASSEQGGISGANVLTF	TGTGCCAGCAGTGAACAAGGGGGAATCTCTGGGGCCAACGTCCTGACTTTC
TRBV6-5	TRBD2	few	TRBJ2-1	CASRTIAGHNEQFF	TGTGCCAGCAGGACAATAGCGGGGCACAATGAGCAGTTCTTC
TRBV9	TRBD1	NA	TRBJ1-1	CASSGTGFSSNTEAFF	TGTGCCAGCTCCGGGACAGGGTTCTCCTCGAACACTGAAGCTTTCTTT
TRBV9	TRBD1	NA	TRBJ2-7	CASSVGGQGAYEQYF	TGTGCCAGCAGCGTAGGGGGACAGGGGGCCTACGAGCAGTACTTC
TRBV27	TRBD1	NA	TRBJ2-7	CASSGGTGSEQYF	TGTGCCAGCAGTGGGGGGACAGGGAGCGAGCAGTACTTC
TRBV5-8	NA	NA	TRBJ2-7	CASSLKGHTYEQYF	TGTGCCAGCAGCTTGAAGGGACACACCTACGAGCAGTACTTC
TRBV10-3	NA	NA	TRBJ1-1	CAISEGQLRLNTEAFF	TGTGCCATCAGTGAGGGACAATTAAGGCTAAACACTGAAGCTTTCTTT
TRBV18	TRBD1	NA	TRBJ2-1	CASSLDRQGYNEQFF	TGTGCCAGCTCACTGGACAGGCAGGGGTACAATGAGCAGTTCTTC
TRBV28	TRBD1	NA	TRBJ1-5	CASNPGTGGQPQHF	TGTGCCAGCAACCCCGGGACAGGAGGCCAGCCCCAGCATTTT
TRBV13	TRBD2	NA	TRBJ2-3	CASSPGLAGDFDTQYF	TGTGCCAGCAGCCCGGGGCTAGCGGGAGATTTCGATACGCAGTATTTT
TRBV5-1	NA	NA	TRBJ2-5	CASSWTTTGRPETQYF	TGCGCCAGCAGCTGGACCACGACAGGGAGGCCAGAGACCCAGTACTTC
TRBV6-6	TRBD2	NA	TRBJ2-1	CASTVAGAAYNEQFF	TGTGCCAGCACCGTAGCGGGAGCGGCGTACAATGAGCAGTTCTTC
TRBV19	TRBD1	NA	TRBJ1-2	CASRIGQGLTF	TGTGCCAGCAGAATTGGACAGGGCTTAACCTTC
TRBV2	NA	once	TRBJ1-1	CASSGIEALNTEAFF	TGTGCCAGCAGTGGTATCGAGGCCTTGAACACTGAAGCTTTCTTT
TRBV7-9	TRBD1	NA	TRBJ1-5	CASSPGQGGQPQHF	TGTGCCAGCAGCCCTGGACAGGGTGGCCAGCCTCAGCATTTT
TRBV5-6	TRBD1	NA	TRBJ2-3	CASSLRTGASTDTQYF	TGTGCCAGCAGCCTCCGGACAGGAGCTAGCACAGATACGCAGTATTTT
TRBV5-4	NA	NA	TRBJ1-4	CASSFRGLIPGDEKLFF	TGTGCCAGCAGCTTTAGGGGTCTCATCCCTGGAGACGAAAAACTGTTTTTT
TRBV7-6	TRBD1	NA	TRBJ1-3	CASSSTGAGNTIYF	TGTGCCAGCAGCTCGACAGGGGCTGGAAACACCATATATTTT
TRBV27	NA	NA	TRBJ1-1	CASNTQGQNTEAFF	TGTGCCAGCAACACACAGGGTCAGAACACTGAAGCTTTCTTT
TRBV5-4	NA	NA	TRBJ2-7	CASSLGQGLLAGNYEQYF	TGTGCCAGCAGCTTAGGACAGGGGTTGCTAGCGGGCAACTACGAGCAGTACTTC
TRBV7-9	TRBD1	NA	TRBJ2-2	CASSQGAGELFF	TGTGCCAGCAGCCAGGGGGCCGGGGAGCTGTTTTTT
TRBV7-9	NA	NA	TRBJ1-2	CASSQGQGYGYTF	TGTGCCAGCAGCCAGGGACAAGGATATGGCTACACCTTC
TRBV18	NA	NA	TRBJ2-5	CASSPGLQETQYF	TGTGCCAGCTCACCCGGACTACAAGAGACCCAGTACTTC
TRBV18	NA	once	TRBJ2-2	CASSSARGSTGELFF	TGTGCCAGCTCATCAGCCAGGGGTTCCACCGGGGAGCTGTTTTTT
TRBV19	TRBD2	NA	TRBJ2-5	CASSAGAIETQYF	TGTGCCAGTAGCGCGGGAGCTATAGAGACCCAGTACTTC
TRBV7-9	NA	NA	TRBJ1-3	CASSYWGGSSSGNTIYF	TGTGCCAGCAGTTATTGGGGAGGGTCTTCCTCTGGAAACACCATATATTTT
TRBV30	TRBD1	NA	TRBJ2-1	CAWSGQGAGEQFF	TGTGCCTGGAGTGGACAGGGGGCGGGTGAGCAGTTCTTC
TRBV18	NA	NA	TRBJ1-2	CASSPEGLYGYTF	TGTGCCAGCTCACCTGAGGGACTCTATGGCTACACCTTC
TRBV7-2	TRBD2	NA	TRBJ2-5	CASSIAGQAALAGNF	TGTGCCAGCAGCATAGCAGGACAGGCGGCACTAGCGGGAAACTTC
TRBV6-1	NA	NA	TRBJ1-5	CASSEISGNQPQHF	TGTGCCAGCAGTGAAATTTCAGGCAATCAGCCCCAGCATTTT
TRBV10-1	NA	once	TRBJ2-2	CASSESQLNTGELFF	TGCGCCAGCAGTGAGTCACAGTTGAACACCGGGGAGCTGTTTTTT
TRBV14	NA	once	TRBJ2-7	CASSQEGLGYEQYF	TGTGCCAGCAGCCAAGAGGGGCTTGGCTACGAGCAGTACTTC
TRBV2	TRBD2	few	TRBJ2-7	CASEELAGVEQYF	TGTGCCAGCGAGGAGCTAGCGGGAGTTGAGCAGTACTTC
TRBV2	NA	NA	TRBJ2-7	CASIQGSPYEQYF	TGTGCCAGCATCCAGGGGTCCCCCTACGAGCAGTACTTC
TRBV30	TRBD1	NA	TRBJ1-5	CAWKGQPNQPQHF	TGTGCCTGGAAGGGACAGCCCAATCAGCCCCAGCATTTT
TRBV5-1	TRBD2	NA	TRBJ2-1	CASKVVWEGYNEQFF	TGCGCCAGCAAAGTCGTCTGGGAGGGCTACAATGAGCAGTTCTTC
TRBV10-2	NA	NA	TRBJ2-7	CASSDHSYEQYF	TGCGCCAGCAGTGACCACTCCTACGAGCAGTACTTC
TRBV5-5	NA	once	TRBJ1-5	CASSLWAGLTNQPQHF	TGTGCCAGCAGCTTATGGGCAGGCCTTACCAATCAGCCCCAGCATTTT
TRBV7-2	NA	few	TRBJ1-3	CASSLVDRGNTIYF	TGTGCCAGCAGCTTAGTTGACAGAGGAAACACCATATATTTT
TRBV29-1	TRBD2	NA	TRBJ2-1	CSGETSGRAAEQFF	TGCAGCGGAGAAACTAGCGGGAGGGCGGCTGAGCAGTTCTTC
TRBV23-1	NA	NA	TRBJ2-2	CASPGSGELFF	TGCGCCAGCCCGGGGAGCGGGGAGCTGTTTTTT
TRBV5-4	NA	once	TRBJ2-5	CASSPSQIGAEETQYF	TGTGCCAGCAGCCCCTCCCAGATAGGCGCGGAGGAGACCCAGTACTTC
TRBV5-1	NA	NA	TRBJ1-2	CASSLANDPRGNYGYTF	TGCGCCAGCAGCTTGGCGAATGATCCCAGGGGAAACTATGGCTACACCTTC